Following are 32 T cell receptor beta chains from one sample sequenced in a study of blood T cell repertoires in COVID-19. Clones were sequenced by immunoSEQ multiplex PCR, and TCRdb holds only the in-frame ones, with some missing. The profile shows over 120,000 clones, 60% to 85% of them singletons. Sequenced material: peripheral blood. The source is a woman aged 55-69 years with acute or convalescent COVID-19.

This clone occurred once. This chain connects TRBV19 to TRBJ1-5, with 8 nucleotides matching TRBD1. After removal of 5 bases from V and 6 bases from J, the junction contained 6 bases not matched to a gene. The CDR3 sequence is 14 residues long. Germline lookup yields CDR1 LNHDA and CDR2 SQIVND (reference sequence). The CDR3: CASSQTGAFQPQHF. In DNA form, the CDR3 reads TGTGCCAGTAGTCAGACAGGGGCGTTTCAGCCCCAGCATTTT.

V is TRBV21-1 and J is TRBJ2-2; TRBD2 is the table's D call, not checked against the DNA. TRBV21-1 is a documented pseudogene. The CDR3 runs 16 residues. Written as DNA, the CDR3 is TGTGCCATACGAACACGGGAGGACCGAAACACCGGGGAGCTGTTTTTT. Residues: CAIRTREDRNTGELFF.

The rearrangement joins TRBV27 to TRBJ1-5, with D unresolved. CDR3 size: 13 residues. Trimming removed 8 bases from V and 2 bases from J, with 10 bases in between. In germline, CDR1 is MNHEY, CDR2 SMNVEV (reference sequence). DNA for the CDR3: TGTGCCAGCTGGGGAGGCCGCAATCAGCCCCAGCATTTT. This encodes CASWGGRNQPQHF.

CDR3 nucleotide sequence: TGCGCCAGCAGTCGACTAGCGGGAGGGTTAAGAGAGCAGTTCTTC. Translated: CASSRLAGGLREQFF. The rearrangement joins TRBV10-1 to TRBJ2-1; TRBD2 matches 14 bases. The trim removed 5 bases at V and 10 bases at J, leaving 7 bases unmatched. The CDR3 covers 15 residues. Germline CDR1 is WNHNN and CDR2 is SYGVQD (reference sequence).

The chain combines TRBV30 with TRBJ2-3; tentative D call: TRBD2 (6 bases). In germline, CDR1 is GTSNPN, CDR2 SVGIG (reference sequence). Between the trimmed V and J ends, which lost 0 bases and 1 base, there was a span of 8 bases. The CDR3 covers 14 residues. CDR3 coding DNA: TGTGCCTGGAGTGTGTGGGGGGGCACAGATACGCAGTATTTT. This codes for CAWSVWGGTDTQYF.

The rearrangement joins TRBV5-1 to TRBJ2-2; the match to TRBD1 covers 7 bases. V shed 5 bases and J 5 bases; nucleotides not matched to a gene: 6. CDR1 is SGHRS and CDR2 is YFSETQ in the germline V gene. The CDR3 has 14 residues. As DNA, the CDR3 is TGCGCCAGCAGATCGGGACAGTTAACCGGGGAGCTGTTTTTT. Protein: CASRSGQLTGELFF.

This chain connects TRBV27 to TRBJ2-2; 11 bases are a match to TRBD2. CDR1 and CDR2 (germline): MNHEY, SMNVEV (reference sequence). This CDR3 region has 16 residues. V shed 7 bases and J 0 bases; nucleotides not matched to a gene: 4. CDR3 sequence reads: CASTRGLAANTGELFF. The CDR3 DNA reads as TGTGCCAGCACTAGGGGACTAGCGGCGAACACCGGGGAGCTGTTTTTT.

The chain couples TRBV27 to TRBJ2-7; D is undetermined. The germline V and J ends were trimmed by 2 bases and 3 bases, with 14 bases remaining between them. This CDR3 comprises 15 residues. Germline lookup yields CDR1 MNHEY and CDR2 SMNVEV (reference sequence). The CDR3 reads CASSLRTPTLYEQYF. CDR3 nucleotide sequence: TGTGCCAGCAGTTTACGAACGCCCACTCTCTACGAGCAGTACTTC.

The chain has TRBV5-1 and TRBJ2-3, with D possibly being TRBD2 (6 bases). Germline CDR1 SGHRS, CDR2 YFSETQ. V gave up 0 bases and J gave up 3 bases, with 11 bases separating them. The CDR3 spans 15 residues. The CDR3 loop reads CASSLAPGVTDTQYF. The CDR3 nucleotides are TGCGCCAGCAGCTTGGCCCCGGGAGTGACAGATACGCAGTATTTT.

CDR3 region: CASSPLATGAHEQYF. The CDR3 coding sequence is TGTGCCAGCTCACCCTTGGCGACAGGGGCGCACGAGCAGTACTTC. J is TRBJ2-7 and V is TRBV18; 8 bases fit TRBD1. There are 15 residues in the CDR3. The V gene end was trimmed by 3 bases and the J gene end by 5 bases; junction bases not matched to a gene: 9. Germline V gives CDR1 KGHSH, CDR2 LQKENI.

The chain couples TRBV19 to TRBJ2-7, with 8 bases lining up with TRBD2. CDR1 is LNHDA, CDR2 SQIVND, per germline (reference sequence). The CDR3 covers 15 residues. V dropped 3 bases and J dropped 6; count of bases not matched to a gene: 10. This CDR3 is CASSIKKAGVSEQYF. Here the CDR3 DNA reads TGTGCCAGTAGTATTAAAAAAGCGGGAGTCTCCGAGCAGTACTTC.

The V and J genes are TRBV2 and TRBJ1-4; 7 nucleotides line up with TRBD1. The CDR3 spans 18 residues. The germline gives CDR1 SNHLY, CDR2 FYNNEI. V was pared by 6 bases and J by 5 bases, with 18 bases of the junction left unmatched. CDR3 sequence: CASRWGQFSPRGNEKLFF. The CDR3 DNA sequence: TGTGCCAGCAGGTGGGGACAGTTTAGTCCTAGGGGAAATGAAAAACTGTTTTTT.

The chain employs TRBV5-4 and TRBJ2-5, with D maybe TRBD2 (5 bases). V shed 3 bases and J shed 5 bases, with 17 bases lying between them. The length of the CDR3 is 15 residues. Looked up from germline, CDR1 is SGHNT and CDR2 is YYREEE (reference sequence). CDR3 region: CASSSRRMSQETQYF. CDR3 bases: TGTGCCAGCAGCTCTAGGAGGATGTCCCAGGAGACCCAGTACTTC. The complete variable domain, with remaining parts taken from reference TRBV5-4 and TRBJ2-5, reads ETGVTQSPTHLIKTRGQQVTLRCSSQSGHNTVSWYQQALGQGPQFIFQYYREEENGRGNFPPRFSGLQFPNYSSELNVNALELDDSALYLCASSSRRMSQETQYFGPGTRLLVL.

This clone was recorded once. The CDR3 here is CASSERLAAPEEYF. CDR3 coding DNA: TGTGCCAGCAGCGAGCGACTAGCGGCCCCTGAGGAGTACTTC. This chain connects TRBV2 to TRBJ2-7; 9 nucleotides match TRBD2. The length of the CDR3 is 14 residues. With 6 bases clipped from V and 11 bases from J, the junction kept 14 bases outside the gene matches. Germline V CDR1 and CDR2: SNHLY, FYNNEI.

The chain joins TRBV6-2 or TRBV6-3 to TRBJ1-1; 7 bases line up with TRBD1. The V gene's germline CDR1 is MNHEY and CDR2 SVGEGT. There are 13 residues in the CDR3. Losses at the gene ends were 8 bases for V and 4 bases for J; bases not matched to a gene: 7. CDR3 amino acids: CASGPDRVTEAFF. CDR3 bases: TGTGCCAGCGGCCCCGACAGGGTCACTGAAGCTTTCTTT.

The V and J genes are TRBV7-9 and TRBJ2-7, with TRBD2 matching over 7 bases. Germline-derived CDR1 and CDR2 are SEHNR and FQNEAQ (reference sequence). V dropped 5 bases and J dropped 4; count of bases not matched to a gene: 11. The CDR3 runs to 15 residues. CDR3 coding DNA: TGTGCCAGCAGCAACCCCGGGGGAGGGATTTACGAGCAGTACTTC. Encoded protein: CASSNPGGGIYEQYF.

The V gene is TRBV11-2, the J gene TRBJ2-3; D may be TRBD2 (6 bases). The V and J ends lost 0 bases and 4 bases respectively, with 14 bases between them. The CDR3 length is 16 residues. The germline V gene encodes CDR1 SGHAT and CDR2 FQNNGV. DNA for the CDR3: TGTGCCAGCAGCTTAGAGGGTTCGGGGGTGGCAGATACGCAGTATTTT. Translating it yields CASSLEGSGVADTQYF.

This clone has just a few counts. The chain carries TRBV16 and TRBJ1-2, with TRBD1 as a possible D gene (6 bases). Deletions cut 2 bases from V and 7 bases from J, with 8 bases between. CDR3 length equals 12 residues. Germline V lookup: CDR1 KGHSY, CDR2 FQNENV. The CDR3 region is CASSQNRVGYTF. The CDR3 region has the DNA TGTGCCAGCAGCCAAAACAGGGTTGGCTACACCTTC.

This chain connects TRBV7-3 to TRBJ1-1, with D unclear. Germline CDR1 and CDR2: SGHTA and FQGTGA. The CDR3 consists of 14 residues. Trimming left V 0 bases short and J 0 bases short, with 5 bases between. DNA for the CDR3: TGTGCCAGCAGCTTAACGGCCGTGAACACTGAAGCTTTCTTT. It yields the protein CASSLTAVNTEAFF.

The chain links TRBV5-6 to TRBJ1-2; maybe TRBD1 (5 bases). This CDR3 spans 17 amino acids. Germline V gene data show CDR1 as SGHDT and CDR2 as YYEEEE. The V and J ends lost 6 bases and 0 bases respectively, with 21 bases between them. CDR3 in DNA: TGTGCCAGCAACACCCCCGGGGGGGACCGATCTAACTATGGCTACACCTTC. Protein product: CASNTPGGDRSNYGYTF.

The J gene is TRBJ2-3, the V gene TRBV6-1; D perhaps matches TRBD1 (6 bases). V lost 4 bases, J lost 7 bases, and 21 bases lay in between. The germline V gene has CDR1 MNHNS and CDR2 SASEGT. This CDR3 is built from 16 residues. The CDR3 here is CASSGGTFLVSYTQYF. CDR3 bases: TGTGCCAGCAGTGGGGGGACATTTTTAGTGTCATATACGCAGTATTTT.

The V call is TRBV4-2, the J call TRBJ2-7; 9 nucleotides agree with TRBD2. Germline V gene data show CDR1 as LGHNA and CDR2 as YNFKEQ. Trimming cost V 4 bases and J 2 bases; bases outside gene matches: 9. CDR3 length equals 16 residues. CDR3 sequence: CASSLDRTSVAYEQYF. The CDR3, as DNA: TGTGCCAGCAGCCTAGACCGGACTAGCGTAGCCTACGAGCAGTACTTC.

CDR3 DNA sequence: TGTGCCAGCAGCTTGACAGGGGAGGATGAAAAACTGTTTTTT. It specifies CASSLTGEDEKLFF. The chain uses TRBV5-6 and TRBJ1-4, with 7 bases that match TRBD1. The germline CDR1 and CDR2 sequences are SGHDT and YYEEEE. The V gene end was trimmed by 1 base and the J gene end by 6 bases; junction bases not matched to a gene: 3. This CDR3 is built from 14 residues.

V and J are TRBV6-2 or TRBV6-3 and TRBJ1-3; D is unclear. Trimming took off 2 bases at V and 6 bases at J, with 14 bases between the two ends. Germline V CDR1 and CDR2: MNHEY, SVGEGT. The CDR3 is made up of 15 amino acids. CDR3 residues: CASSYRGYGENTIYF. DNA of the CDR3: TGTGCCAGCAGTTACCGGGGTTACGGTGAAAACACCATATATTTT.

J is TRBJ2-2 and V is TRBV27, with D tentatively TRBD2 (5 bases). Germline CDR1 is MNHEY and CDR2 is SMNVEV (reference sequence). This CDR3 region has 13 residues. V lost 8 bases and J 0 bases, leaving 7 bases between the germline ends. CDR3 bases: TGTGCCAGCGAGGGTGCGAACACCGGGGAGCTGTTTTTT. Amino acids: CASEGANTGELFF.

The chain uses TRBV2 and TRBJ2-1, with a possible D match to TRBD2 (6 bases). In germline, CDR1 is SNHLY, CDR2 FYNNEI. Trimming left V 7 bases short and J 0 bases short, with 22 bases between. The CDR3 loop spans 18 amino acids. This chain's CDR3 is CASISLGLSGSSYNEQFF. In DNA form, the CDR3 reads TGTGCCAGCATAAGTCTTGGCCTTAGCGGTAGCTCCTACAATGAGCAGTTCTTC.

This clone appeared a few times. This chain links TRBV28 with TRBJ1-3; 8 bases fit TRBD1. This CDR3 is 11 amino acids long. Germline V gene data show CDR1 as MDHEN and CDR2 as SYDVKM. Unmatched junction bases numbered 1, after V lost 8 bases and J lost 7 bases. The CDR3 bases are TGTGCCAGCCGACAGGGGAACACCATATATTTT. This gives the protein CASRQGNTIYF.

This clone turned up a few times. The gene calls are TRBV10-3 and TRBJ1-5; the D gene is possibly TRBD1 (5 bases). With 2 bases removed from V and 3 bases from J, the gap between germline ends came to 17 bases. There are 17 residues in the CDR3. Germline CDR1 reads ENHRY; CDR2 reads SYGVKD. The CDR3 DNA reads TGTGCCATCAGTGAGAGTACCCAGGGCAGTGTCAATCAGCCCCAGCATTTT. It encodes CAISESTQGSVNQPQHF.

V is TRBV2 and J is TRBJ2-5; TRBD1 might be the D (5 bases). Germline V lookup: CDR1 SNHLY, CDR2 FYNNEI. The V end was cut by 6 bases, the J end by 4 bases, with 9 bases between. The CDR3 has 12 residues. The CDR3 protein is CASSAGLETQYF. The CDR3 DNA reads as TGTGCCAGCAGCGCAGGGCTAGAGACCCAGTACTTC.

This chain connects TRBV15 to TRBJ2-1; 9 bases are shared with TRBD2. The CDR3 is 24 residues long. V shed 1 base, J shed 0 bases, and the junction held 25 bases outside the gene matches. Germline-derived CDR1 and CDR2 are LNHNV and YYDKDF (reference sequence). CDR3 coding DNA: TGTGCCACCAGCAGAGGACAACGGCCCGGGGGAGCACTAGCGGGCCTTCGCTCCTACAATGAGCAGTTCTTC. It is translated as CATSRGQRPGGALAGLRSYNEQFF.

J is TRBJ2-1 and V is TRBV11-2; D call uncertain. This CDR3 contains 15 residues. Trimming left V 2 bases short and J 1 base short, with 9 bases between. Germline-derived CDR1 and CDR2 are SGHAT and FQNNGV. This CDR3 reads CASSLQDLSYNEQFF. The CDR3 region has the DNA TGTGCCAGCAGCTTACAGGATCTTTCCTACAATGAGCAGTTCTTC.

The V and J genes are TRBV27 and TRBJ2-1; maybe TRBD2 (5 bases). Germline CDR1 is MNHEY and CDR2 is SMNVEV (reference sequence). V was shortened by 10 bases and J by 11 bases, with 15 bases between the two germline ends. This CDR3 contains 11 residues. As DNA, the CDR3 is TGTGCCATAAGGGCCGGGGTTAAGCAGTTCTTC. Its protein product is CAIRAGVKQFF.